The clone carrying this T cell receptor beta chain was detected only once. Antigen: not known. The data stem from a study of T-cell reconstitution after alpha-beta-depleted transplantation in children. V shed 6 bases and J shed 0 bases, with 11 bases lying between them. CDR3 length: 15 amino acids. Germline assignment: CDR1 SGHTA and CDR2 FQGNSA. Study-wide findings and caveats: Expanded clones from the graft, numbering several hundred, reportedly supplied alpha-beta T cells about two months after transplant. One year after transplant, T-cell counts and diversity came mostly from newly produced T cells. Some patients' high day-60 TCRbeta diversity was traced to surviving recipient T cells and thymic progenitors.

Construction of the TCRbeta library involved unique molecular identifiers. From the PCR reads, TCRdb called clonotypes with MiXCR, one entry per CDR3 protein. The sample comprises some 300,000 distinct CDR3 sequences, 10% of which are singletons, and less than 8% rests with the top ten. Sequencing was performed on PBMCs, taken before TCRalphabeta/CD19-depleted stem cell transplant. This clonotype originated in a boy under two years old with acute myeloid leukemia, due to receive a stem cell transplant. V gene TRBV7-2 combines with J gene TRBJ1-4; TRBD1 might be the D (6 bases). This chain's CDR3 is CASSRTAATNEKLFF. The DNA of the CDR3 is TGTGCCAGCAGTCGGACAGCCGCAACTAATGAAAAACTGTTTTTT.